A selection of T cell receptor beta chains follows, all from one sample in a study of shared clonotypes between healthy human individuals. Sequencing was performed with immunoSEQ multiplex PCR; in TCRdb, only in-frame clones are kept and a portion is missing. The sample carries some 530,000 clones, about 78% recorded once. Sequenced input: PBMCs. Receptors originate from a woman aged 40 to 50 in good health. Some clones in this sample may be carry-over from other donors' samples. Both conserved end residues are part of each CDR3. D genes are given only for firm matches. Size tells how often a clone was seen (once, few, many) or the class of an expanded clone, and some rows leave it out.

size: NA
D: NA
J: TRBJ2-7
V: TRBV10-1
CDR3: CANASEASYEQYF
DNA: TGCGCCAACGCGAGCGAGGCCTCCTACGAGCAGTACTTC

size: NA
D: NA
J: TRBJ2-1
V: TRBV7-6
CDR3: CASSHSSGVSYNEQFF
DNA: TGTGCCAGCAGCCATAGTAGCGGAGTCTCCTACAATGAGCAGTTCTTC

size: NA
D: TRBD2
J: TRBJ2-7
V: TRBV5-1
CDR3: CASSSSSGIFREQYF
DNA: TGCGCCAGCAGCTCCTCTAGCGGGATCTTTCGCGAGCAGTACTTC

size: NA
D: NA
J: TRBJ2-7
V: TRBV11-2
CDR3: CASSSTRGRPYEQYF
DNA: TGTGCCAGCAGCTCAACTCGCGGCCGACCTTACGAGCAGTACTTC

size: NA
D: TRBD1
J: TRBJ1-2
V: TRBV7-2
CDR3: CASSLGGSRGLFDGYTF
DNA: TGTGCCAGCAGCTTAGGGGGAAGCAGGGGGCTATTTGACGGCTACACCTTC

size: NA
D: NA
J: TRBJ2-1
V: TRBV29-1
CDR3: CSGIVSSYNEQFF
DNA: TGCAGCGGGATAGTCAGTTCCTACAATGAGCAGTTCTTC

size: NA
D: NA
J: TRBJ1-3
V: TRBV30
CDR3: CAWREPVSGNTIYF
DNA: TGTGCCTGGAGAGAACCGGTCTCTGGAAACACCATATATTTT

size: NA
D: NA
J: TRBJ1-2
V: TRBV30
CDR3: CAWSRLSGGYTF
DNA: TGTGCCTGGAGTAGGTTATCTGGGGGCTACACCTTC

size: NA
D: NA
J: TRBJ1-5
V: TRBV5-6
CDR3: CASSSGGLNQPQHF
DNA: TGTGCCAGCAGCTCCGGCGGGCTCAATCAGCCCCAGCATTTT

size: NA
D: TRBD2
J: TRBJ2-4
V: TRBV4-2
CDR3: CASSPRGGVGAKNIQYF
DNA: TGTGCCAGCAGCCCCCGGGGAGGGGTCGGGGCCAAAAACATTCAGTACTTC

size: NA
D: NA
J: TRBJ2-3
V: TRBV4-2
CDR3: CASSQDGGSDTQYF
DNA: TGTGCCAGCAGCCAAGACGGGGGATCGGATACGCAGTATTTT

size: few
D: NA
J: TRBJ1-2
V: TRBV4-3
CDR3: CASSQGTDTFYGYTF
DNA: TGCGCCAGCAGCCAGGGGACGGACACATTCTATGGCTACACCTTC

size: NA
D: NA
J: TRBJ2-3
V: TRBV27
CDR3: CASKGERAVTDTQYF
DNA: TGTGCCAGCAAGGGGGAAAGAGCGGTGACAGATACGCAGTATTTT

size: NA
D: NA
J: TRBJ1-5
V: TRBV19
CDR3: CASSAGWRQPQHF
DNA: TGTGCCAGTAGTGCAGGGTGGCGGCAGCCCCAGCATTTT

size: NA
D: NA
J: TRBJ2-7
V: TRBV6-5
CDR3: CASTPRRGAYEQYF
DNA: TGTGCCAGCACCCCACGACGGGGAGCTTACGAGCAGTACTTC

size: NA
D: TRBD2
J: TRBJ2-5
V: TRBV4-1
CDR3: CASSQDITSGRAQYF
DNA: TGCGCCAGCAGCCAAGATATAACTAGCGGGAGGGCCCAGTACTTC

size: few
D: NA
J: TRBJ2-3
V: TRBV5-1
CDR3: CASSLASGFGTDTQYF
DNA: TGCGCCAGCAGCTTGGCCTCGGGTTTCGGCACAGATACGCAGTATTTT

size: many
D: TRBD2
J: TRBJ2-7
V: TRBV10-1
CDR3: CASSEGTSGRAEQYF
DNA: TGCGCCAGCAGTGAGGGGACTAGCGGGAGGGCCGAGCAGTACTTC

size: NA
D: NA
J: TRBJ2-7
V: TRBV29-1
CDR3: CSVEGLGEQYF
DNA: TGCAGCGTTGAAGGACTCGGCGAGCAGTACTTC

size: NA
D: TRBD1
J: TRBJ1-1
V: TRBV7-2
CDR3: CASSLDRGTEAFF
DNA: TGTGCCAGCAGCTTGGACAGGGGCACTGAAGCTTTCTTT

size: NA
D: TRBD1
J: TRBJ1-2
V: TRBV5-4
CDR3: CASSQPGTGDYGYTF
DNA: TGTGCCAGCAGCCAACCAGGAACAGGGGATTATGGCTACACCTTC

size: NA
D: TRBD1
J: TRBJ2-3
V: TRBV11-3
CDR3: CASSPGQSTDTQYF
DNA: TGTGCCAGCAGCCCGGGACAGAGCACAGATACGCAGTATTTT

size: NA
D: TRBD1
J: TRBJ2-5
V: TRBV7-9
CDR3: CASSSRQGGTQYF
DNA: TGTGCCAGCAGCTCAAGACAGGGTGGGACCCAGTACTTC

size: NA
D: TRBD2
J: TRBJ2-3
V: TRBV19
CDR3: CASSPSGSVDTQYF
DNA: TGTGCCAGTAGTCCTAGCGGGAGCGTCGATACGCAGTATTTT

size: NA
D: TRBD2
J: TRBJ2-5
V: TRBV6-5
CDR3: CASSYSLSGKETQYF
DNA: TGTGCCAGCAGTTACTCCCTCAGCGGGAAAGAGACCCAGTACTTC

size: many
D: NA
J: TRBJ2-7
V: TRBV25-1
CDR3: CASSGQGRYEQYF
DNA: TGTGCCAGCAGTGGTCAGGGGAGATACGAGCAGTACTTC

size: NA
D: TRBD2
J: TRBJ2-1
V: TRBV4-3
CDR3: CASSTTSGLYNEQFF
DNA: TGCGCCAGCAGTACAACTAGCGGACTTTACAATGAGCAGTTCTTC

size: NA
D: NA
J: TRBJ2-5
V: TRBV5-4
CDR3: CASSLRSGGETQYF
DNA: TGTGCCAGCAGCTTGCGTTCTGGTGGAGAGACCCAGTACTTC

size: NA
D: TRBD1
J: TRBJ1-5
V: TRBV7-8
CDR3: CASSFGTGGPQPQHF
DNA: TGTGCCAGCAGCTTTGGGACAGGGGGACCCCAGCCCCAGCATTTT

size: NA
D: TRBD1
J: TRBJ2-1
V: TRBV5-1
CDR3: CASSPDRAFNEQFF
DNA: TGCGCCAGCAGCCCCGACAGGGCATTTAATGAGCAGTTCTTC

size: NA
D: NA
J: TRBJ2-3
V: TRBV15
CDR3: CATSRGISTDTQYF
DNA: TGTGCCACCAGCAGGGGCATCAGCACAGATACGCAGTATTTT

size: NA
D: NA
J: TRBJ1-2
V: TRBV9
CDR3: CASSARRAEGSSYGYTF
DNA: TGTGCCAGCAGCGCCCGAAGGGCGGAGGGGAGTTCCTATGGCTACACCTTC

size: NA
D: NA
J: TRBJ1-2
V: TRBV4-2
CDR3: CASSLGGGDRGYGYTF
DNA: TGTGCCAGCAGCTTGGGTGGCGGGGATCGCGGCTATGGCTACACCTTC

size: NA
D: TRBD2
J: TRBJ2-3
V: TRBV10-3
CDR3: CAISGTSGDDTQYF
DNA: TGTGCCATCAGCGGGACTAGCGGGGACGATACGCAGTATTTT

size: once
D: TRBD1
J: TRBJ2-3
V: TRBV28
CDR3: CASRAPGQGAFAQYF
DNA: TGTGCCAGCAGGGCCCCGGGACAGGGGGCTTTTGCGCAGTATTTT

size: NA
D: NA
J: TRBJ1-1
V: TRBV18
CDR3: CASSQELENTEAFF
DNA: TGTGCCAGCTCACAGGAGTTGGAGAACACTGAAGCTTTCTTT

size: NA
D: NA
J: TRBJ2-7
V: TRBV28
CDR3: CASGRDGTYEQYF
DNA: TGTGCCAGCGGCCGGGACGGAACTTACGAGCAGTACTTC

size: NA
D: NA
J: TRBJ2-1
V: TRBV5-1
CDR3: CASSLEAASSYNEQFF
DNA: TGCGCCAGCAGCTTGGAGGCCGCGAGCTCCTACAATGAGCAGTTCTTC

size: once
D: TRBD2
J: TRBJ2-7
V: TRBV7-2
CDR3: CASSLGTGQREAEQYF
DNA: TGTGCCAGCAGCTTAGGAACCGGTCAGCGGGAGGCCGAGCAGTACTTC

size: NA
D: NA
J: TRBJ2-4
V: TRBV28
CDR3: CASSGTGKNIQYF
DNA: TGTGCCAGCAGCGGGACTGGCAAAAACATTCAGTACTTC

size: few
D: TRBD2
J: TRBJ2-3
V: TRBV19
CDR3: CASKRLAGAGTDTQYF
DNA: TGTGCCAGTAAGCGGCTAGCGGGAGCTGGAACAGATACGCAGTATTTT